Listed below are T cell receptor beta chains from one sample, sequenced in a study of blood T cell repertoires in COVID-19. Method: immunoSEQ multiplex PCR; TCRdb's copy keeps in-frame clones and lacks some. This sample yields about 170,000 clones, of which around four fifths are seen a single time; 7.5% to 8% belongs to the top ten. Specimen: peripheral blood. The source is a man in his forties or fifties who had recovered from COVID-19. Each CDR3 is given without its conserved first and last residue. Each record gives: V gene, CDR3 protein.

TRBV9,ASSVEGAAGEKLF
TRBV6-5,ASSYRITGDTEAF
TRBV28,ASSAGARTYGYT
TRBV15,ATSRTSSQETQY
TRBV6-5,ASTSGGYTGELF
TRBV9,ASSVDGGVKPQH
TRBV6-5,ASRAEGADQPQH
TRBV30,AWSIIPGHPEAF
TRBV14,ASRGTGFTEAF
TRBV7-2,ASSPPGQGDEQF
TRBV27,ASRGRGTGELF
TRBV29-1,SVTGEGYT
TRBV19,ASSLLRRGGLGELF
TRBV11-3,ASSFQGTLSYEQY
TRBV4-3,ASSQDQTGLSGELF
TRBV28,ASSPQGRGSYEQY
TRBV10-3,AIRTNSYEQY
TRBV7-9,ASSLGQGAHYGYT
TRBV2,ASREDRANYGYT
TRBV7-9,ASSSAGLLNEKLF
TRBV12-5,ASGRDRDNEQF
TRBV6-5,ASRRQGGTGELF
TRBV15,ATSRDQRGTYGYT
TRBV18,ASSPDSEKLF
TRBV4-3,ASSQDFLGAANYGYT
TRBV25-1,ASGSNTEAF